A selection of T cell receptor beta chains follows, all from one sample in a study of OX40 agonist ivuxolimab in advanced cancers. Libraries were prepared by immunoSEQ multiplex PCR; TCRdb keeps only in-frame clonotypes and omits some of them. Here the sample spans around 60,000 clones, about 91% being singletons. Specimen: CD4+ or CD8+ T cells sorted from blood, collected in a trial of the OX40 agonist ivuxolimab. The receptors originated from an adult with an advanced solid tumor such as melanoma, head and neck, liver or kidney cancer. CDR3s include the opening cysteine and the closing phenylalanine or tryptophan. Each record gives: clone size, J gene, D gene, V gene, CDR3 DNA, CDR3 protein. D genes are given only for firm matches. Clone size is not always given. Where it is, it says once, few, many or a class for expanded clones.

clone size: once; J gene: TRBJ2-7; D gene: -; V gene: TRBV28; CDR3 DNA: TGTGCCAGCTGTAAGTTTACAGAACCCTACGAGCAGTACTTC; CDR3 protein: CASCKFTEPYEQYF
clone size: -; J gene: TRBJ1-4; D gene: -; V gene: TRBV18; CDR3 DNA: TGTGCCAGCTCACCCCGGTTAAATGAAAAACTGTTTTTT; CDR3 protein: CASSPRLNEKLFF
clone size: -; J gene: TRBJ2-7; D gene: -; V gene: TRBV28; CDR3 DNA: TGTGCCAGCAGTTTGACAGCGGACTCGGGGGAGCAGTACTTC; CDR3 protein: CASSLTADSGEQYF
clone size: -; J gene: TRBJ2-5; D gene: -; V gene: TRBV9; CDR3 DNA: TGTGCCAGCAGCGGGCAAGGCCTCCCGGGGGAAGAGACCCAGTACTTC; CDR3 protein: CASSGQGLPGEETQYF
clone size: -; J gene: TRBJ1-2; D gene: -; V gene: TRBV9; CDR3 DNA: TGTGCCAGCAGCGTAGGGGTAGGTACCCAATGGAGCTACACCTTC; CDR3 protein: CASSVGVGTQWSYTF
clone size: -; J gene: TRBJ2-1; D gene: -; V gene: TRBV4-1; CDR3 DNA: TGCGCCAGCAGCCAAGATAAGGAGCAGTTCTTC; CDR3 protein: CASSQDKEQFF
clone size: -; J gene: TRBJ1-5; D gene: TRBD1; V gene: TRBV6-6; CDR3 DNA: TGTGCCAGCAGTCGGGACAGTCGCAATCAGCCCCAGCATTTT; CDR3 protein: CASSRDSRNQPQHF
clone size: -; J gene: TRBJ1-4; D gene: -; V gene: TRBV5-4; CDR3 DNA: TGTGCCAGCAGTCATTGGGATGGGGACGATGTCGAAAAACTGTTTTTT; CDR3 protein: CASSHWDGDDVEKLFF
clone size: -; J gene: TRBJ1-1; D gene: -; V gene: TRBV11-2; CDR3 DNA: TGTGCCAGCAGCGAACACACAGGGTACACTGAAGCTTTCTTT; CDR3 protein: CASSEHTGYTEAFF
clone size: -; J gene: TRBJ2-1; D gene: -; V gene: TRBV10-3; CDR3 DNA: TGTGCCATCAGTGGCCAGCTCAATGAGCAGTTCTTC; CDR3 protein: CAISGQLNEQFF
clone size: -; J gene: TRBJ2-3; D gene: -; V gene: TRBV1; CDR3 DNA: TGCACCAGCAGCCAAGATCGCCTAGCGGGGAATTCTAGCACAGATACGCAGTATTTT; CDR3 protein: CTSSQDRLAGNSSTDTQYF
clone size: -; J gene: TRBJ2-2; D gene: TRBD2; V gene: TRBV4-1; CDR3 DNA: TGCGCCAGCAGCCAAGGGGCGGGAGGGAACACCGGGGAGCTGTTTTTT; CDR3 protein: CASSQGAGGNTGELFF
clone size: -; J gene: TRBJ2-5; D gene: -; V gene: TRBV6-1; CDR3 DNA: TGTGCCAGCAGTGAAGGGACAGCCCAAGAGACCCAGTACTTC; CDR3 protein: CASSEGTAQETQYF
clone size: -; J gene: TRBJ1-5; D gene: -; V gene: TRBV6-5; CDR3 DNA: TGTGCCAGCAGTTACACACCGGGCGACAATCAGCCCCAGCATTTT; CDR3 protein: CASSYTPGDNQPQHF
clone size: -; J gene: TRBJ1-2; D gene: -; V gene: TRBV25-1; CDR3 DNA: TGTGCCAGCAGTGACTGGGGAGCCTATGGCTACACCTTC; CDR3 protein: CASSDWGAYGYTF
clone size: -; J gene: TRBJ2-5; D gene: -; V gene: TRBV4-2; CDR3 DNA: TGTGCCAGCAGCCCAGGGACCAGCGGGGAGACCCAGTACTTC; CDR3 protein: CASSPGTSGETQYF
clone size: -; J gene: TRBJ2-5; D gene: -; V gene: TRBV4-1; CDR3 DNA: TGCGCCAGCAGCGATCTGGAGGGGGCGCGAGAGACCCAGTACTTC; CDR3 protein: CASSDLEGARETQYF
clone size: -; J gene: TRBJ2-3; D gene: -; V gene: TRBV19; CDR3 DNA: TGTGCCAGTATTCCCACAGGGTCAAGGACAGATACGCAGTATTTT; CDR3 protein: CASIPTGSRTDTQYF
clone size: -; J gene: TRBJ2-7; D gene: TRBD2; V gene: TRBV13; CDR3 DNA: TGTGCCAGCAGCTTCCGGGAGGGCCTGTACGAGCAGTACTTC; CDR3 protein: CASSFREGLYEQYF
clone size: few; J gene: TRBJ2-7; D gene: TRBD2; V gene: TRBV2; CDR3 DNA: TGTGCCAGCAGCCCTCTGGGGACTAGCGCGTTCTACGAGCAGTACTTC; CDR3 protein: CASSPLGTSAFYEQYF
clone size: once; J gene: TRBJ2-2; D gene: TRBD1; V gene: TRBV5-4; CDR3 DNA: TGTGCCAGCAGCGTCGGGACAGGCGGACGAACCGGGGAGCTGTTTTTT; CDR3 protein: CASSVGTGGRTGELFF
clone size: -; J gene: TRBJ2-7; D gene: -; V gene: TRBV2; CDR3 DNA: TGTGCCAGCAGAGCTTGGGACTCGAGCTCCTACGAGCAGTACTTC; CDR3 protein: CASRAWDSSSYEQYF
clone size: -; J gene: TRBJ2-7; D gene: TRBD2; V gene: TRBV10-3; CDR3 DNA: TGTGCCACCCGGATCCCCGCGCGGGAGGGCCGGGAGCAGTACTTC; CDR3 protein: CATRIPAREGREQYF
clone size: -; J gene: TRBJ2-7; D gene: TRBD2; V gene: TRBV7-2; CDR3 DNA: TGTGCCAGCAGCTTAGGACTAGCGAGCTCCTACGAGCAGTACTTC; CDR3 protein: CASSLGLASSYEQYF
clone size: once; J gene: TRBJ2-7; D gene: -; V gene: TRBV9; CDR3 DNA: TGTGCCAGCAGCGCCGAAGGGACGGGACACCGCTACGAGCAGTACTTC; CDR3 protein: CASSAEGTGHRYEQYF
clone size: -; J gene: TRBJ2-1; D gene: -; V gene: TRBV7-2; CDR3 DNA: TGTGCCAGCAGCTTGGGCGGGTCAGGTTACAATGAGCAGTTCTTC; CDR3 protein: CASSLGGSGYNEQFF
clone size: -; J gene: TRBJ1-2; D gene: TRBD1; V gene: TRBV27; CDR3 DNA: TGTGCCAGCAAGGCGGCCCGGGACAGGGTTGACTATGGCTACACCTTC; CDR3 protein: CASKAARDRVDYGYTF
clone size: -; J gene: TRBJ2-7; D gene: -; V gene: TRBV28; CDR3 DNA: TGTGCCAGCAGTCCGAGGAGGGGGCGATTCTCCTACGAGCAGTACTTC; CDR3 protein: CASSPRRGRFSYEQYF
clone size: -; J gene: TRBJ2-7; D gene: -; V gene: TRBV30; CDR3 DNA: TGTGCCTGGAGTGTGGGCGGCGCAACCTACGAGCAGTACTTC; CDR3 protein: CAWSVGGATYEQYF
clone size: -; J gene: TRBJ1-2; D gene: -; V gene: TRBV27; CDR3 DNA: TGTGCCAGCAGTCCGGGGGGGGCAAACTATGGCTACACCTTC; CDR3 protein: CASSPGGANYGYTF
clone size: -; J gene: TRBJ2-7; D gene: -; V gene: TRBV4-1; CDR3 DNA: TGCGCCAGCAGCCAAGATTTGCGCTACTACGAGCAGTACTTC; CDR3 protein: CASSQDLRYYEQYF
clone size: -; J gene: TRBJ2-2; D gene: TRBD2; V gene: TRBV9; CDR3 DNA: TGTGCCAGCAGCCCTCATGGGGGGGAGAACACCGGGGAGCTGTTTTTT; CDR3 protein: CASSPHGGENTGELFF
clone size: once; J gene: TRBJ1-1; D gene: -; V gene: TRBV4-3; CDR3 DNA: TGCGCCAGCAGCCCTTGGGGGGGCCGTGAAGCTTTCTTT; CDR3 protein: CASSPWGGREAFF
clone size: -; J gene: TRBJ2-7; D gene: TRBD2; V gene: TRBV19; CDR3 DNA: TGTGCCAGTAAGGCTAGCGGGAGGGCATCCTACGAGCAGTACTTC; CDR3 protein: CASKASGRASYEQYF
clone size: -; J gene: TRBJ1-2; D gene: -; V gene: TRBV4-1; CDR3 DNA: TGCGCCAGCAGCCCAAGAAGAGGTGCGGGGGAGTATTATGGCTACACCTTC; CDR3 protein: CASSPRRGAGEYYGYTF
clone size: few; J gene: TRBJ1-2; D gene: -; V gene: TRBV4-2; CDR3 DNA: TGTGCCAGCAGCCAAGAGGTAACCGGCCAAGGGGTGGAGGGCTACACCTTC; CDR3 protein: CASSQEVTGQGVEGYTF
clone size: -; J gene: TRBJ1-2; D gene: -; V gene: TRBV19; CDR3 DNA: TGTGCCAGTAGTTCAGAGGCATCTGGCTACACCTTC; CDR3 protein: CASSSEASGYTF
clone size: -; J gene: TRBJ1-3; D gene: TRBD1; V gene: TRBV10-3; CDR3 DNA: TGTGCCATCAGGAGAGAACAGGGGGCTGCCATATATTTT; CDR3 protein: CAIRREQGAAIYF
clone size: -; J gene: TRBJ2-3; D gene: -; V gene: TRBV7-8; CDR3 DNA: TGTGCCAGCAGCTATTGGAGGGAGCGGACAGATACGCAGTATTTT; CDR3 protein: CASSYWRERTDTQYF
clone size: -; J gene: TRBJ2-3; D gene: -; V gene: TRBV4-3; CDR3 DNA: TGCGCCAGCAGCCAAGTGGGGGGCAAAGATACGCAGTATTTT; CDR3 protein: CASSQVGGKDTQYF
clone size: -; J gene: TRBJ1-2; D gene: -; V gene: TRBV2; CDR3 DNA: TGTGCCAGCAGTGAGGGGGCGGAGTATGGCTACACCTTC; CDR3 protein: CASSEGAEYGYTF
clone size: -; J gene: TRBJ2-1; D gene: TRBD2; V gene: TRBV6-1; CDR3 DNA: TGTGCCAGCAGTGAAGACGGGAGGGCCTACAATGAGCAGTTCTTC; CDR3 protein: CASSEDGRAYNEQFF
clone size: -; J gene: TRBJ2-7; D gene: TRBD1; V gene: TRBV19; CDR3 DNA: TGTGCCAGTAGTAGCGCCCCGGGACAGGGTTCCTACGAGCAGTACTTC; CDR3 protein: CASSSAPGQGSYEQYF
clone size: -; J gene: TRBJ2-3; D gene: TRBD1; V gene: TRBV19; CDR3 DNA: TGTGCCAGTAGTACCTGGGACAGGGGGTTTTCAACAGATACGCAGTATTTT; CDR3 protein: CASSTWDRGFSTDTQYF
clone size: -; J gene: TRBJ2-1; D gene: TRBD2; V gene: TRBV2; CDR3 DNA: TGTGCCACCAGCGGGGTGCAGCGGGAGGGCCGGTATAGCTCCTACAATGAGCAGTTCTTC; CDR3 protein: CATSGVQREGRYSSYNEQFF
clone size: once; J gene: TRBJ2-1; D gene: -; V gene: TRBV7-9; CDR3 DNA: TGTGCCAGCAGCTTAGCGGCAGGGGGGGACAATGAGCAGTTCTTC; CDR3 protein: CASSLAAGGDNEQFF
clone size: -; J gene: TRBJ2-5; D gene: TRBD2; V gene: TRBV11-3; CDR3 DNA: TGTGCCAGCAGCCCCGGTGGGGAGGGCGAGACCCAGTACTTC; CDR3 protein: CASSPGGEGETQYF
clone size: -; J gene: TRBJ2-5; D gene: -; V gene: TRBV28; CDR3 DNA: TGTGCCAGCAGTTTCCTCTCACGCCCTGAAACCTTCAGGGAAGAGACCCAGTACTTC; CDR3 protein: CASSFLSRPETFREETQYF
clone size: -; J gene: TRBJ2-1; D gene: -; V gene: TRBV29-1; CDR3 DNA: TGCAGCGTTTCAGGGCCGGGAGTCGGCTACAATGAGCAGTTCTTC; CDR3 protein: CSVSGPGVGYNEQFF
clone size: -; J gene: TRBJ2-7; D gene: TRBD2; V gene: TRBV13; CDR3 DNA: TGTGCCAGCAGCTGGGGGAGGGGGACTAGTGCCTACGAGCAGTACTTC; CDR3 protein: CASSWGRGTSAYEQYF
clone size: -; J gene: TRBJ1-5; D gene: -; V gene: TRBV28; CDR3 DNA: TGTGCCAGCAGTCCGGACATATATCAGCCCCAGCATTTT; CDR3 protein: CASSPDIYQPQHF
clone size: -; J gene: TRBJ2-1; D gene: -; V gene: TRBV5-1; CDR3 DNA: TGCGCCAGCAGCTTAGGACAGCGATTCTACAATGAGCAGTTCTTC; CDR3 protein: CASSLGQRFYNEQFF